This T cell receptor beta chain is from a study of molecular identifiers for immune sequencing clone quantification. Notes on the study in general: Clones that had above 20 RNA copies took up over 97% of effector molecules but under 1% in naive cells. The sizes of highly expanded clones could be underestimated when identical TCR molecules share a barcode. Jurkat TCR RNA that was spiked in from one cell was reportedly detectable among one million naive cells.

Trimming pared 0 bases from V and 6 bases from J, leaving 15 bases between. The CDR3 has 15 amino acids. In germline, CDR1 is SGHTA, CDR2 FQGNSA. Listed TCR primers, together with previously described methods, were used for the bulk TCR libraries. TCRdb re-derived calls from the PCR reads in MiXCR, one entry per CDR3 protein. The table lists around 460,000 distinct CDR3 sequences, roughly 24% of them singletons, with about 0.75% in the top ten. This clonotype was seen only a few times. Its target is unknown. The receptor was isolated from a human donor in good health. Some libraries in this study had Jurkat cell RNA spiked in. Material for sequencing was naive CD8+ T cells from blood, with Jurkat cell RNA spiked in. Indicated subset: FACS-sorted CD8+CD4-CCR7+CD45RA+ naive T cells. The rearrangement links TRBV7-2 to TRBJ2-7, with a possible D match to TRBD1 (5 bases). The CDR3 DNA reads as TGTGCCAGCAGCTTAGCCCAGACAGCAGACCCCGAGCAGTACTTC. This encodes CASSLAQTADPEQYF.